A selection of T cell receptor beta chains follows, all from one sample in a study of blood T cell repertoires in COVID-19. Sequencing used immunoSEQ multiplex PCR; TCRdb keeps in-frame clones, though not all of them. Here the sample spans about 190,000 clones, around 80% being singletons. The sequencing sample was made of peripheral blood. The source is a woman older than 75 with active or convalescent COVID-19. The CDR3 runs from the conserved cysteine through the conserved F or W. The D gene is left open where the match is weak. Rows give clone size only sometimes, using once, few, many, or a class for an expanded clone.

abundance	d_gene	j_gene	v_gene	CDR3aa	CDR3nt
NA	TRBD1	TRBJ1-4	TRBV29-1	CSVLNRTGTGGEKLFF	TGCAGCGTTCTTAATCGGACGGGGACAGGGGGTGAAAAACTGTTTTTT
NA	NA	TRBJ1-1	TRBV19	CASIKGHYTEAFF	TGTGCCAGCATCAAAGGACACTACACTGAAGCTTTCTTT
few	TRBD2	TRBJ2-3	TRBV5-4	CASRIAGGPTDTQYF	TGTGCCAGCAGAATAGCGGGGGGGCCCACAGATACGCAGTATTTT
NA	NA	TRBJ1-5	TRBV3-1/TRBV3-2	CASSQFTPYSNQPQHF	TGTGCCAGCAGCCAATTCACACCTTATAGCAATCAGCCCCAGCATTTT
NA	NA	TRBJ1-5	TRBV19	CASSNSVGGAVSNQPQHF	TGTGCCAGTAGTAACTCGGTCGGGGGAGCGGTGAGCAATCAGCCCCAGCATTTT
NA	TRBD1	TRBJ1-3	TRBV4-3	CASSQKAAQGAQSGNTIYF	TGCGCCAGCAGCCAAAAAGCCGCCCAGGGGGCGCAGTCTGGAAACACCATATATTTT
NA	TRBD2	TRBJ2-3	TRBV10-1	CASSSLTSGDRFSTDTQYF	TGCGCCAGCAGTTCGCTGACTAGCGGAGACAGGTTCAGCACAGATACGCAGTATTTT
NA	NA	TRBJ1-1	TRBV28	CASSSGLWGRGTEAFF	TGTGCCAGCAGTTCCGGGCTCTGGGGTCGGGGCACTGAAGCTTTCTTT
NA	TRBD1	TRBJ2-7	TRBV27	CASSSPYRGAYEQYF	TGTGCCAGCAGTTCGCCTTACAGGGGCGCCTACGAGCAGTACTTC
NA	TRBD1	TRBJ1-4	TRBV7-2	CASSSMGQGTNEKLFF	TGTGCCAGCAGCTCGATGGGACAGGGTACTAATGAAAAACTGTTTTTT
few	NA	TRBJ2-2	TRBV24-1	CATSDNNRGMAGELFF	TGTGCCACCAGTGATAATAATCGGGGGATGGCCGGGGAGCTGTTTTTT
NA	TRBD2	TRBJ2-1	TRBV4-3	CASSQELAGGASNEQFF	TGCGCCAGCAGCCAAGAACTAGCGGGGGGGGCGTCTAATGAGCAGTTCTTC
NA	NA	TRBJ2-3	TRBV9	CASSESGLVGTDTQYF	TGTGCCAGCAGCGAAAGCGGGCTAGTTGGGACAGATACGCAGTATTTT
once	NA	TRBJ2-2	TRBV10-2	CASSVETTNTGELFF	TGCGCCAGCAGTGTTGAGACTACGAACACCGGGGAGCTGTTTTTT
NA	TRBD1	TRBJ2-7	TRBV18	CASSPGQGAYEQYF	TGTGCCAGCTCACCCGGACAGGGAGCCTACGAGCAGTACTTC